The rows below give T cell receptor beta chains drawn from one sample of a study of OX40 agonist ivuxolimab in advanced cancers. The assay was immunoSEQ multiplex PCR, and TCRdb's table has in-frame clones only and misses some. The repertoire holds 68,000 or so clones, with roughly 85% as singletons. This specimen was CD4+ or CD8+ T cells sorted from blood, taken in a trial of the OX40 agonist ivuxolimab. The receptors stem from an adult with an advanced solid tumor such as melanoma, head and neck, liver or kidney cancer. CDR3s leave out the opening cysteine and the closing phenylalanine or tryptophan. The order of the fields is J gene, clone size, V gene, CDR3 protein. Expanded clones get a size class; other rows say once, few or many, or leave the size out.

TRBJ1-1 NA TRBV7-2 ASSSNRGAEAF
TRBJ1-1 NA TRBV5-4 ASSLVGGAGPF
TRBJ2-7 NA TRBV7-9 ASSLTAYEQY
TRBJ2-1 NA TRBV18 ASSPMSLAGGQF
TRBJ1-5 NA TRBV5-3 ARSSRGDSNQPQH
TRBJ2-1 NA TRBV2 ASNAQGGLNEQF
TRBJ2-1 NA TRBV18 ASSQGGFNEQF
TRBJ2-7 few TRBV5-8 ASSSPGRGSMDEQY
TRBJ1-2 NA TRBV7-9 ASSFGFGYT
TRBJ1-2 NA TRBV6-4 ASSSRTGGYGYT
NA NA TRBV7-2 ASSPKTSGGSEAYEQY
TRBJ2-5 NA TRBV7-7 ASSPDGTPRATQY
TRBJ1-5 NA TRBV6-5 ASSAVWGSNQPQH
TRBJ1-1 NA TRBV11-2 ASSISRGGNTEAF
TRBJ2-7 NA TRBV7-2 ASSFTGTGHNEQY
TRBJ1-2 NA TRBV14 ASSPDRGFGYT
TRBJ1-2 NA TRBV7-9 ASSLVGPSGYT
TRBJ2-7 NA TRBV27 ASSGGLAGASYEQY
TRBJ1-1 NA TRBV2 ASSLNTEAF
TRBJ2-5 NA TRBV5-8 ASTKAQAEY
TRBJ1-2 NA TRBV6-1 ASSVVNYGYT
TRBJ1-4 NA TRBV6-1 ASNGRNTEKLF
TRBJ1-1 NA TRBV5-6 ASRRRWGPNTEAF
TRBJ2-3 NA TRBV5-5 ASSPTLQRITDTQY
TRBJ1-5 NA TRBV6-5 ASAITDSNQPQH
TRBJ2-6 NA TRBV29-1 SVQQSGANVLT
TRBJ1-1 NA TRBV10-3 AILRDRERSTEAF
TRBJ1-2 NA TRBV14 ASSKGGWDGYT
TRBJ2-1 once TRBV11-2 ASSLGLAGGPNEQF
TRBJ1-1 NA TRBV7-8 ASSLWNTEAF
TRBJ1-4 once TRBV5-1 ASSPGRDSFEKLF
TRBJ1-3 NA TRBV6-6 ASSYSPGTPGNTIY
TRBJ1-4 NA TRBV5-1 ASSLNYRAANEKLF
TRBJ1-5 NA TRBV6-5 ASSYSRGNQPQH
TRBJ1-2 NA TRBV28 ASSFWTATMAYT
TRBJ1-1 NA TRBV18 ASSPGGEREAF
TRBJ2-7 NA TRBV5-4 ASSFLTEGYEQY
TRBJ1-2 NA TRBV11-2 ASSLDQPAGGYT
TRBJ1-5 NA TRBV19 ASSIGTTGPQH